The rows below give T cell receptor beta chains drawn from one sample of a study of cytomegalovirus exposure and HLA in healthy donors. Method: immunoSEQ multiplex PCR; TCRdb's copy keeps in-frame clones and lacks some. The table includes about 100,000 clones, roughly four fifths detected once. The source material was PBMCs. These receptors were collected from a male donor in good health and CMV-seropositive. Both conserved end residues are part of each CDR3. The order of the fields is CDR3 protein, CDR3 DNA, clone size, V gene, D gene, J gene. The D gene is left open where the match is weak. Size tells how often a clone was seen (once, few, many) or the class of an expanded clone, and some rows leave it out.

CDR3aa: CASSSPGQRTNEQFF; CDR3nt: TGTGCCAGCAGTTCCCCGGGACAAAGGACGAATGAGCAGTTCTTC; abundance: NA; v_gene: TRBV28; d_gene: NA; j_gene: TRBJ2-1
CDR3aa: CASSWTGVSYEQYF; CDR3nt: TGTGCCAGCAGTTGGACAGGGGTCTCCTACGAGCAGTACTTC; abundance: NA; v_gene: TRBV27; d_gene: TRBD1; j_gene: TRBJ2-7
CDR3aa: CASSFVVAPSGNTIYF; CDR3nt: TGTGCCAGCAGCTTTGTAGTAGCACCCTCTGGAAACACCATATATTTT; abundance: NA; v_gene: TRBV7-2; d_gene: NA; j_gene: TRBJ1-3
CDR3aa: CASSQGSNQPQHF; CDR3nt: TGTGCCAGCAGTCAGGGAAGCAATCAGCCCCAGCATTTT; abundance: few; v_gene: TRBV6-5; d_gene: NA; j_gene: TRBJ1-5
CDR3aa: CAWALAGVETQYF; CDR3nt: TGTGCCTGGGCTCTAGCGGGAGTGGAGACCCAGTACTTC; abundance: NA; v_gene: TRBV30; d_gene: TRBD2; j_gene: TRBJ2-5
CDR3aa: CASSSGTGRGETQYF; CDR3nt: TGTGCCAGCAGCTCCGGGACAGGGAGGGGAGAGACCCAGTACTTC; abundance: NA; v_gene: TRBV5-4; d_gene: TRBD1; j_gene: TRBJ2-5
CDR3aa: CASSLAGGAISEAFF; CDR3nt: TGTGCCAGCAGCTTGGCTGGCGGAGCGATTAGTGAAGCTTTCTTT; abundance: NA; v_gene: TRBV5-6; d_gene: NA; j_gene: TRBJ1-1
CDR3aa: CASSYSGGMNTEAFF; CDR3nt: TGTGCCAGCAGTTACTCCGGGGGTATGAACACTGAAGCTTTCTTT; abundance: NA; v_gene: TRBV6-6; d_gene: NA; j_gene: TRBJ1-1
CDR3aa: CASSLYRVDSPLHF; CDR3nt: TGCGCCAGCAGTCTGTACAGGGTCGATTCACCCCTCCACTTT; abundance: NA; v_gene: TRBV23-1; d_gene: NA; j_gene: TRBJ1-6
CDR3aa: CASSLQENTEAFF; CDR3nt: TGTGCCAGCAGTTTACAGGAGAACACTGAAGCTTTCTTT; abundance: NA; v_gene: TRBV5-4; d_gene: NA; j_gene: TRBJ1-1
CDR3aa: CASSLGENQPQHF; CDR3nt: TGTGCCAGCAGTCTAGGGGAAAATCAGCCCCAGCATTTT; abundance: few; v_gene: TRBV6-1; d_gene: NA; j_gene: TRBJ1-5
CDR3aa: CAERRGGYGYTF; CDR3nt: TGTGCCGAACGGCGGGGGGGCTATGGCTACACCTTC; abundance: NA; v_gene: TRBV2; d_gene: NA; j_gene: TRBJ1-2
CDR3aa: CASSYSGGLYGYTF; CDR3nt: TGTGCCAGCAGTTACTCCGGGGGACTCTATGGCTACACCTTC; abundance: NA; v_gene: TRBV6-5; d_gene: NA; j_gene: TRBJ1-2
CDR3aa: CASSPAPMTGYGYTF; CDR3nt: TGTGCCAGTAGTCCGGCACCCATGACAGGCTATGGCTACACCTTC; abundance: NA; v_gene: TRBV19; d_gene: NA; j_gene: TRBJ1-2
CDR3aa: CASSYPVRGHLNYGYTF; CDR3nt: TGTGCCAGCAGCTATCCAGTGAGGGGGCACCTTAACTATGGCTACACCTTC; abundance: few; v_gene: TRBV7-2; d_gene: TRBD1; j_gene: TRBJ1-2
CDR3aa: CASSYLRSIRLLHF; CDR3nt: TGTGCCAGCAGTTACTTGCGGTCTATACGCCTCCTCCACTTT; abundance: NA; v_gene: TRBV6-5; d_gene: NA; j_gene: TRBJ1-6
CDR3aa: CASSPGTGLFDGYTF; CDR3nt: TGTGCCAGCAGCCCGGGGACAGGGTTATTCGATGGCTACACCTTC; abundance: NA; v_gene: TRBV5-5; d_gene: TRBD1; j_gene: TRBJ1-2
CDR3aa: CATSSLDRGNTGELFF; CDR3nt: TGTGCCACCAGCAGCTTGGACAGGGGAAACACCGGGGAGCTGTTTTTT; abundance: NA; v_gene: TRBV15; d_gene: TRBD1; j_gene: TRBJ2-2
CDR3aa: CASSIGGRRGTGELFF; CDR3nt: TGTGCCAGTAGTATAGGAGGGCGGCGTGGCACCGGGGAGCTGTTTTTT; abundance: NA; v_gene: TRBV19; d_gene: NA; j_gene: TRBJ2-2
CDR3aa: CASSSPTASSYNSPLHF; CDR3nt: TGTGCCAGCAGCTCACCGACTGCGAGCTCCTATAATTCACCCCTCCACTTT; abundance: NA; v_gene: TRBV7-8; d_gene: NA; j_gene: TRBJ1-6